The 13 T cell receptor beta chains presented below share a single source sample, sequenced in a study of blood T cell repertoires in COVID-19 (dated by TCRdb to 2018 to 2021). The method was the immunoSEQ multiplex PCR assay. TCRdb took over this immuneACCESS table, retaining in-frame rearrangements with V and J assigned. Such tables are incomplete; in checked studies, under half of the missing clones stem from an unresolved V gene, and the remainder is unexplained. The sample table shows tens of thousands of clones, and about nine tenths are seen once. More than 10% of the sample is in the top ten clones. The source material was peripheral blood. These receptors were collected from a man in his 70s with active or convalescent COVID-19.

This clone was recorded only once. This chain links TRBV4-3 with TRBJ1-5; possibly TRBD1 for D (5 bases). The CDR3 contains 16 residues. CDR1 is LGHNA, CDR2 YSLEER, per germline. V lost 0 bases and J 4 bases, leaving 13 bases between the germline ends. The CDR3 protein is CASSQDRGSGNQPQHF. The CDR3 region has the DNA TGCGCCAGCAGCCAAGATCGGGGGTCGGGTAATCAGCCCCAGCATTTT.

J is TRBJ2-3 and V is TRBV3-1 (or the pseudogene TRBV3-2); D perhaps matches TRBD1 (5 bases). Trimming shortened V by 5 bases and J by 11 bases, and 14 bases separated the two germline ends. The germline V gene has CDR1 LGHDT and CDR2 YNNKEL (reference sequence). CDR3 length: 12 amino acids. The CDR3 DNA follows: TGTGCCAGCAGCTCAAGGGGATCGCGGCAGTATTTT. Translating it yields CASSSRGSRQYF.

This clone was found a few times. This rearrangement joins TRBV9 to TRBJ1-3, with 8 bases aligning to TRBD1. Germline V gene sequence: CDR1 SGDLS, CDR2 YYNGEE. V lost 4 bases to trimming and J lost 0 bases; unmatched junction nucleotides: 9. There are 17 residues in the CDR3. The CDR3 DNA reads TGTGCCAGCAGCCCTCGGGACAGGCGAAGCTCTGGAAACACCATATATTTT. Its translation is CASSPRDRRSSGNTIYF.

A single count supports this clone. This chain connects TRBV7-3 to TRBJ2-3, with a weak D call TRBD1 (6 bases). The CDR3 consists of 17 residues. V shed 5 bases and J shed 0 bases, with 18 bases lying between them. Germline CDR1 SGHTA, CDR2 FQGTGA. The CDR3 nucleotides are TGTGCCAGCAGCGACTACGGGACACCCTTAAGCACAGATACGCAGTATTTT. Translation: CASSDYGTPLSTDTQYF.

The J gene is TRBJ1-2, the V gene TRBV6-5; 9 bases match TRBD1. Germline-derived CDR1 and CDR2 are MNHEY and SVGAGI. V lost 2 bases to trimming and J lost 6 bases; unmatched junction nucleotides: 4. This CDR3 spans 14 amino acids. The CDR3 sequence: CASSYGNRGHGYTF. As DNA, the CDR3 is TGTGCCAGCAGTTACGGTAACAGGGGGCATGGCTACACCTTC.

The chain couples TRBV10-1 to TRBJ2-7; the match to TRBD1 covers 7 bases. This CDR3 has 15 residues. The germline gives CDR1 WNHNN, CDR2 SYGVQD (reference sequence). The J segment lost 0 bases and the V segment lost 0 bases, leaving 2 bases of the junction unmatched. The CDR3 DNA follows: TGCGCCAGCAGTGAGTCGGCAGGGGGCTCCTACGAGCAGTACTTC. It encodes CASSESAGGSYEQYF.

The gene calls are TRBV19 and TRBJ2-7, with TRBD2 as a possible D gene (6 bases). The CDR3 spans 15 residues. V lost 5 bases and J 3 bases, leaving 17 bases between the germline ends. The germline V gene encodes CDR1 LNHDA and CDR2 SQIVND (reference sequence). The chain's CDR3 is CASSATGLAIYEQYF. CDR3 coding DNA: TGTGCCAGTAGTGCAACGGGACTCGCTATCTACGAGCAGTACTTC.

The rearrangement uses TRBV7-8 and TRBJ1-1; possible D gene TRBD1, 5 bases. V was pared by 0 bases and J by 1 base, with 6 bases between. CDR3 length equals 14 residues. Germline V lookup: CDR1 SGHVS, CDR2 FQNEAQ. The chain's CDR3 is CASSLAQGNTEAFF. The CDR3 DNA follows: TGTGCCAGCAGCTTAGCGCAGGGGAACACTGAAGCTTTCTTT.

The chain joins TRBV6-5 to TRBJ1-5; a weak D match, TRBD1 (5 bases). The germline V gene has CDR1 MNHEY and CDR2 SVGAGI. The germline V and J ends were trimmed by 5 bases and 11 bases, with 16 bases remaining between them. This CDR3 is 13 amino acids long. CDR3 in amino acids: CASSKGKVGAQHF. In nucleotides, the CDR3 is TGTGCCAGCAGTAAGGGGAAGGTTGGAGCCCAGCATTTT.

CDR3 sequence: CASSSTDRGYGYTF. CDR3 DNA sequence: TGTGCCAGCAGCTCCACAGACAGGGGGTATGGCTACACCTTC. J is TRBJ1-2 and V is TRBV5-4; 9 nucleotides align to TRBD1. The CDR3 extends over 14 amino acids. V shed 3 bases, J shed 5 bases, and the junction held 5 bases outside the gene matches. Germline lookup yields CDR1 SGHNT and CDR2 YYREEE (reference sequence).

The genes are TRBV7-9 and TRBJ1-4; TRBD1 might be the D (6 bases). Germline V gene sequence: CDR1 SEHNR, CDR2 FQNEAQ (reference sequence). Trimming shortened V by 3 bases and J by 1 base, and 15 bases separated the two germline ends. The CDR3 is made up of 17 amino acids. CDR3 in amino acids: CASSLTGGQLTNEKLFF. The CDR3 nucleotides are TGTGCCAGCAGCTTGACAGGTGGACAGCTAACTAATGAAAAACTGTTTTTT.

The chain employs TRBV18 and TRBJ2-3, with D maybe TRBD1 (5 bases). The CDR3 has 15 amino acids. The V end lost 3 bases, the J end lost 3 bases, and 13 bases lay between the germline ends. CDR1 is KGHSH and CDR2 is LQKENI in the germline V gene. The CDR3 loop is CASSPMTAGTDTQYF. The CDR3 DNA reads TGTGCCAGCTCACCCATGACAGCCGGGACAGATACGCAGTATTTT.

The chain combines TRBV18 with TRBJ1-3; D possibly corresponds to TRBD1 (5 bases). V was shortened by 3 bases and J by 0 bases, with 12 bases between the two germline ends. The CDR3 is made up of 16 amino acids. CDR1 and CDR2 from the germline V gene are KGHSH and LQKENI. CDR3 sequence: CASSPTAVYSGNTIYF. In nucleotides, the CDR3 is TGTGCCAGCTCACCGACAGCCGTATACTCTGGAAACACCATATATTTT. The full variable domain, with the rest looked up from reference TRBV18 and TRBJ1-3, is NAGVMQNPRHLVRRRGQEARLRCSPMKGHSHVYWYRQLPEEGLKFMVYLQKENIIDESGMPKERFSAEFPKEGPSILRIQQVVRGDSAAYFCASSPTAVYSGNTIYFGEGSWLTVV.